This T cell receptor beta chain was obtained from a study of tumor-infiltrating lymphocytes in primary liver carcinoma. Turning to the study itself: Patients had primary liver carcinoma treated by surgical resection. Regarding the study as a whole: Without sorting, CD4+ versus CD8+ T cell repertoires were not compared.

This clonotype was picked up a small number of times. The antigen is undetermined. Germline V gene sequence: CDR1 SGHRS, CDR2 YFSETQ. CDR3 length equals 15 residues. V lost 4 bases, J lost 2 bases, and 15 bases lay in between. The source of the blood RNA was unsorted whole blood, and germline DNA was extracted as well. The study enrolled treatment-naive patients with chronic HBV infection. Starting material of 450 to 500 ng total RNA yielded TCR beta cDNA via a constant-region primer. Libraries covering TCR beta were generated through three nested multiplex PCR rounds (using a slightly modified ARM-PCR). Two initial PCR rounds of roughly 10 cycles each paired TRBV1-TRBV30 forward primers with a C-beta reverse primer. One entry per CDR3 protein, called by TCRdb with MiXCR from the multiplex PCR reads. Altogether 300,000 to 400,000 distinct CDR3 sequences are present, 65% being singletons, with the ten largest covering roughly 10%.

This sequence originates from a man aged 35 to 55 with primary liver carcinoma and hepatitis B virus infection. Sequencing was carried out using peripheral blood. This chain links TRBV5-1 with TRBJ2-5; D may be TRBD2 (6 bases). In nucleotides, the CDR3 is TGCGCCAGCAGCCCATCCGGGACTCCTCAAGAGACCCAGTACTTC. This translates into CASSPSGTPQETQYF.